This T cell receptor beta chain was sequenced for a study of OX40 agonist ivuxolimab in advanced cancers. Study-wide background: Patients were given ivuxolimab, an antibody that agonizes OX40 (CD134). Age averaged around 60 years (range roughly 20 to 90), and about 86% were male.

Study conclusions and caveats: The expanded peripheral T cells' antigen specificity was not determined.

Concerning this clone itself: As yet, its antigen is unknown.

Produced via immunoSEQ multiplex PCR; TCRdb's table is partial and in-frame only. The sample has tens of thousands of clones; about three quarters are singletons. The germline CDR1 and CDR2 sequences are MNHEY and SVGAGI. The CDR3 spans 13 residues. J lost 6 bases, V lost 5 bases, and 6 bases had no gene match. Baseline, cycle 4 day 1, and cycle 7 day 1 were the blood sampling points. The J gene is TRBJ1-2, the V gene TRBV6-5; TRBD1 aligns across 7 bases. This sequence originates from an adult with an advanced solid tumor such as melanoma, head and neck, liver or kidney cancer. Specimen: CD4+ or CD8+ T cells sorted from blood, collected in a trial of the OX40 agonist ivuxolimab. The CDR3 nucleotides read TGTGCCAGCAGTCCAGACAGGGATGATGGCTACACCTTC. Protein product: CASSPDRDDGYTF.